Listed below are T cell receptor beta chains from one sample, sequenced in a study of beta chain features in type 1 diabetes. Clones were read by immunoSEQ multiplex PCR, and TCRdb kept only the in-frame ones, dropping some. The sample lists about 270,000 clones; 13% to 15% were seen once. The specimen was naive CD4+ T cells from blood. These receptor sequences come from a man aged 30 to 39 with type 1 diabetes. CDR3s include the opening cysteine and the closing phenylalanine or tryptophan. The order of the fields is J gene, V gene, D gene, clone size, CDR3 protein, CDR3 DNA. The D gene is left open where the match is weak. Rows give clone size only sometimes, using once, few, many, or a class for an expanded clone.

>TRBJ2-1|TRBV9|TRBD2|.
CASSPQPSGPPVQFF
TGTGCCAGCAGCCCCCAGCCTAGCGGACCGCCGGTGCAGTTCTTC
>TRBJ1-1|TRBV7-9|TRBD1|.
CASSARQGLFSGAEAFF
TGTGCCAGCAGCGCCAGACAGGGTCTTTTTTCCGGCGCTGAAGCTTTCTTT
>TRBJ2-7|TRBV7-2|TRBD1|.
CASSLEGQVHEQYF
TGTGCCAGCAGCTTAGAGGGACAGGTCCACGAGCAGTACTTC
>TRBJ2-3|TRBV7-9|.|.
CASSWAYTDTQYF
TGTGCCAGCAGCTGGGCTTACACAGATACGCAGTATTTT
>TRBJ1-5|TRBV18|.|.
CASSPVRGNSQPQHF
TGTGCCAGCTCACCGGTTCGGGGAAATAGTCAGCCCCAGCATTTT
>TRBJ2-2|TRBV19|.|.
CASRDYSNTGELFF
TGTGCCAGTAGGGACTACTCGAACACCGGGGAGCTGTTTTTT
>TRBJ1-1|TRBV28|.|few
CASSLYVTEAFF
TGTGCCAGCAGCCTCTATGTCACTGAAGCTTTCTTT
>TRBJ2-1|TRBV28|TRBD1|.
CASSRPGQGSDEQFF
TGTGCCAGCAGTCGACCGGGACAGGGGAGTGATGAGCAGTTCTTC
>TRBJ2-5|TRBV29-1|TRBD1|.
CSVENRQGSYRTTQYF
TGCAGCGTCGAGAACCGACAGGGGAGCTACCGGACGACCCAGTACTTC
>TRBJ1-1|TRBV9|.|.
CASSVSRGNPFF
TGTGCCAGCAGCGTTTCGAGGGGGAATCCTTTCTTT
>TRBJ1-4|TRBV10-3|.|.
CAISEHQDYEKLFF
TGTGCCATCAGTGAGCACCAGGATTACGAAAAACTGTTTTTT
>TRBJ1-1|TRBV5-4|TRBD1|.
CASSGTGTDTEAFF
TGTGCCAGCAGCGGTACCGGGACAGACACTGAAGCTTTCTTT
>TRBJ2-2|TRBV7-2|.|.
CASSFLHLAGELFF
TGTGCCAGCAGCTTCCTTCACTTGGCCGGGGAGCTGTTTTTT
>TRBJ2-3|TRBV5-1|.|once
CASSFGGASTDTQYF
TGCGCCAGCAGCTTTGGCGGAGCTAGCACAGATACGCAGTATTTT
>TRBJ1-5|TRBV27|TRBD1|.
CASSRAGQLYQPQHF
TGTGCCAGCAGCCGGGCGGGACAGCTCTATCAGCCCCAGCATTTT
>TRBJ2-1|TRBV7-3|TRBD1|.
CASSLKTGTSSYNEQFF
TGTGCCAGCAGCTTAAAGACAGGGACAAGCTCCTACAATGAGCAGTTCTTC
>TRBJ1-2|TRBV19|.|.
CASSLLDYGYTF
TGTGCCAGTAGTCTTCTCGACTATGGCTACACCTTC
>TRBJ2-7|TRBV27|TRBD2|.
CASSRGLAGGSYEQYF
TGTGCCAGCAGTAGAGGACTAGCGGGAGGGTCCTACGAGCAGTACTTC
>TRBJ2-1|TRBV20-1|.|.
CSANRTPGQFF
TGCAGTGCTAATAGGACACCCGGTCAGTTCTTC
>TRBJ1-4|TRBV30|.|.
CAWRDVGGNEKLFF
TGTGCCTGGAGGGACGTCGGGGGTAATGAAAAACTGTTTTTT
>TRBJ2-7|TRBV7-8|.|.
CASSLARVPTAGVYEQYF
TGTGCCAGCAGCTTAGCGCGAGTTCCAACGGCAGGGGTCTACGAGCAGTACTTC
>TRBJ2-6|TRBV4-2|TRBD1|few
CASSSRDRGSGANVLTF
TGTGCCAGCAGCAGCCGGGACAGAGGGTCTGGGGCCAACGTCCTGACTTTC
>TRBJ2-5|TRBV12-5|.|.
CASGDSNLETQYF
TGTGCTAGTGGGGACAGCAACCTAGAGACCCAGTACTTC
>TRBJ2-2|TRBV18|.|few
CASSRGFPGELFF
TGTGCCAGCTCACGAGGGTTCCCTGGGGAGCTGTTTTTT
>TRBJ2-1|TRBV18|.|.
CASSPPGGPSSYNEQFF
TGTGCCAGCTCGCCCCCTGGGGGCCCAAGCTCCTACAATGAGCAGTTCTTC
>TRBJ2-2|TRBV5-1|.|.
CASSPSARLSGELFF
TGCGCCAGCAGCCCCTCGGCTAGGTTATCCGGGGAGCTGTTTTTT
>TRBJ1-2|TRBV11-2|TRBD1|.
CASSPLGQGYDGYTF
TGTGCCAGCAGCCCACTTGGACAGGGGTATGATGGCTACACCTTC
>TRBJ2-7|TRBV2|TRBD1|.
CASRRGQGNEQYF
TGTGCCAGCAGGAGGGGACAGGGGAACGAGCAGTACTTC
>TRBJ2-1|TRBV5-4|TRBD2|.
CASSLGLAGYNEQFF
TGTGCCAGCAGCTTGGGACTAGCGGGATACAATGAGCAGTTCTTC
>TRBJ2-3|TRBV7-9|.|few
CASSLWSSADSDTQYF
TGTGCCAGCAGCTTATGGTCTAGCGCCGATTCAGATACGCAGTATTTT
>TRBJ2-2|TRBV9|TRBD2|.
CASSVGGVSTGELFF
TGTGCCAGCAGCGTTGGGGGGGTCAGCACCGGGGAGCTGTTTTTT
>TRBJ2-2|TRBV4-1|.|few
CASSQPHGTGELFF
TGCGCCAGCAGCCAACCGCACGGCACCGGGGAGCTGTTTTTT
>TRBJ2-5|TRBV27|.|few
CASGTFNQETQYF
TGTGCCAGCGGGACATTTAACCAAGAGACCCAGTACTTC
>TRBJ2-1|TRBV19|TRBD2|.
CASRRLAGARDEQFF
TGTGCCAGTCGTCGACTAGCGGGAGCCCGGGATGAGCAGTTCTTC
>TRBJ2-1|TRBV15|.|.
CATSGENRDSYNEQFF
TGTGCCACCAGCGGGGAGAACAGGGATTCCTACAATGAGCAGTTCTTC
>TRBJ2-1|TRBV7-2|TRBD2|.
CASSSLVLRTSFYNEQFF
TGTGCCAGCAGCTCCCTTGTGTTGAGGACTAGCTTCTACAATGAGCAGTTCTTC
>TRBJ2-1|TRBV7-2|.|few
CASSLVPVSSYNEQFF
TGTGCCAGCAGCTTAGTGCCAGTAAGCTCCTACAATGAGCAGTTCTTC
>TRBJ2-5|TRBV2|.|.
CASTWTASLETQYF
TGTGCCAGCACCTGGACAGCCAGCCTAGAGACCCAGTACTTC
>TRBJ2-7|TRBV7-2|.|few
CASSLGRDSYEQYF
TGTGCCAGCAGCTTAGGGAGAGATTCCTACGAGCAGTACTTC
>TRBJ1-3|TRBV7-9|TRBD1|.
CASKDRASGNTIYF
TGTGCCAGTAAAGACAGGGCCTCTGGAAACACCATATATTTT
>TRBJ1-5|TRBV2|.|.
CASSADRWSQPQHF
TGTGCCAGCAGTGCTGACCGCTGGAGCCAGCCCCAGCATTTT
>TRBJ2-3|TRBV28|TRBD2|.
CASVLAGADTQYF
TGTGCCAGCGTATTAGCGGGAGCCGATACGCAGTATTTT
>TRBJ2-1|TRBV27|TRBD2|few
CASSMGLAGVHEQFF
TGTGCCAGCAGTATGGGACTAGCGGGAGTCCATGAGCAGTTCTTC
>TRBJ1-5|TRBV5-6|.|.
CASSLAGPGQGNQPQHF
TGTGCCAGCAGCTTGGCCGGGCCCGGGCAGGGGAATCAGCCCCAGCATTTT
>TRBJ2-7|TRBV7-2|.|.
CASSLGTESSYEQYF
TGTGCCAGCAGCTTAGGGACAGAGAGCTCCTACGAGCAGTACTTC
>TRBJ2-1|TRBV5-1|.|.
CASSDRLEQFF
TGCGCCAGCAGCGACCGACTAGAGCAGTTCTTC
>TRBJ2-1|TRBV6-5|TRBD2|few
CASSYALAGGYNEQFF
TGTGCCAGCAGTTACGCGTTAGCGGGAGGGTACAATGAGCAGTTCTTC
>TRBJ2-1|TRBV29-1|.|few
CSVSPQVSYNEQFF
TGCAGCGTTTCCCCCCAGGTCTCCTACAATGAGCAGTTCTTC
>TRBJ1-5|TRBV2|.|.
CASRRENSNQPQHF
TGTGCCAGCAGGAGGGAAAATAGCAATCAGCCCCAGCATTTT
>TRBJ1-5|TRBV18|TRBD1|.
CASSQTPGQGNQPQHF
TGTGCCAGCTCACAAACTCCGGGACAGGGCAATCAGCCCCAGCATTTT
>TRBJ2-1|TRBV30|.|few
CAWSVPARGLYNEQFF
TGTGCCTGGAGTGTACCGGCCAGGGGTCTCTACAATGAGCAGTTCTTC
>TRBJ2-5|TRBV5-1|.|.
CASSLRLPEETQYF
TGCGCCAGCAGCTTACGACTTCCGGAGGAGACCCAGTACTTC
>TRBJ1-3|TRBV28|.|few
CASSFYSGNTIYF
TGTGCCAGCAGTTTCTACTCTGGAAACACCATATATTTT
>TRBJ2-7|TRBV9|TRBD2|.
CASSPRTSGTSYEQYF
TGTGCCAGCAGCCCACGGACTAGCGGGACTTCCTACGAGCAGTACTTC
>TRBJ2-2|TRBV5-1|.|few
CASSLDRVDTGELFF
TGCGCCAGCAGCTTGGACAGGGTGGACACCGGGGAGCTGTTTTTT
>TRBJ2-3|TRBV19|.|few
CASSISLAKPTDTQYF
TGTGCCAGTAGTATAAGTCTAGCGAAACCCACAGATACGCAGTATTTT
>TRBJ2-3|TRBV5-1|TRBD1|.
CASSLLGQVTDTQYF
TGCGCCAGCAGCCTGCTGGGACAGGTCACAGATACGCAGTATTTT
>TRBJ2-1|TRBV7-7|TRBD2|.
CASSLGSSGRVYNEQFF
TGTGCCAGCAGCTTAGGGTCTAGCGGGAGGGTTTACAATGAGCAGTTCTTC
>TRBJ1-5|TRBV5-1|.|few
CASSLAAGQEQPQHF
TGCGCCAGCAGCTTGGCCGCAGGGCAAGAGCAGCCCCAGCATTTT